The rows below give T cell receptor beta chains drawn from one sample of a study of cytomegalovirus exposure and HLA in healthy donors. Clones were sequenced by immunoSEQ multiplex PCR, and TCRdb holds only the in-frame ones, with some missing. The repertoire holds roughly 150,000 clones, with about 77% as singletons. Sequenced input: PBMCs. Receptors originate from a male donor in good health and CMV-seronegative. Each CDR3 is given with its conserved first and last residue. D genes are given only for firm matches. Some rows mark clone size as missing; the rest say once, few, many or name a class of expanded clone.

D gene	CDR3 length	V gene	clone size	J gene	CDR3 protein	CDR3 DNA
TRBD1	14	TRBV5-1	once	TRBJ2-5	CASSSGTARETQYF	TGCGCCAGCAGCTCCGGGACAGCCAGGGAGACCCAGTACTTC
NA	17	TRBV19	NA	TRBJ2-4	CASSKIRQTKAKNIQYF	TGTGCCAGTAGTAAGATTAGACAGACGAAAGCCAAAAACATTCAGTACTTC
TRBD2	17	TRBV11-3	NA	TRBJ2-1	CASRGPGLAGGRHEQFF	TGTGCCAGCAGGGGGCCGGGACTAGCGGGGGGTAGGCATGAGCAGTTCTTC
NA	15	TRBV19	NA	TRBJ1-1	CASSTGQQLPTEAFF	TGTGCCAGTAGTACCGGACAGCAGCTACCCACTGAAGCTTTCTTT
TRBD1	16	TRBV6-5	NA	TRBJ2-3	CASSYKGRGLADTQYF	TGTGCCAGCAGTTACAAGGGCAGGGGGCTAGCAGATACGCAGTATTTT
NA	15	TRBV30	once	TRBJ1-4	CAWRGYTTGNEKLFF	TGTGCCTGGAGGGGATATACAACAGGGAATGAAAAACTGTTTTTT
TRBD1	15	TRBV27	once	TRBJ2-5	CASSLDRGRLETQYF	TGTGCCAGCAGTTTGGACAGGGGGCGGTTGGAGACCCAGTACTTC
TRBD1	15	TRBV28	NA	TRBJ2-2	CASEALQGWTGELFF	TGTGCCAGCGAAGCGTTACAGGGGTGGACCGGGGAGCTGTTTTTT
NA	13	TRBV10-2	NA	TRBJ2-7	CASSEGYYYEQYF	TGCGCCAGCAGTGAGGGGTACTACTACGAGCAGTACTTC
TRBD2	15	TRBV6-5	NA	TRBJ2-7	CASSTVAGSNYEQYF	TGTGCCAGCAGTACAGTAGCGGGATCCAACTACGAGCAGTACTTC
TRBD2	15	TRBV7-3	few	TRBJ2-7	CASSLIAGGSYEQYF	TGTGCCAGCAGCTTAATAGCGGGGGGCTCCTACGAGCAGTACTTC
NA	11	TRBV10-3	NA	TRBJ2-5	CAISEAETQYF	TGTGCCATCAGTGAAGCGGAGACCCAGTACTTC
TRBD1	14	TRBV10-3	NA	TRBJ1-2	CAISYRGEGDGYTF	TGTGCCATCAGTTACAGGGGTGAAGGGGATGGCTACACCTTC
NA	15	TRBV9	NA	TRBJ1-3	CASSVGGVTGNTIYF	TGTGCCAGCAGCGTAGGAGGAGTCACCGGAAACACCATATATTTT
NA	15	TRBV4-3	NA	TRBJ1-2	CASSQDLAANYGYTF	TGCGCCAGCAGCCAAGATCTTGCAGCTAACTATGGCTACACCTTC
NA	13	TRBV5-4	few	TRBJ1-2	CASSSTVNYGYTF	TGTGCCAGCAGCTCGACAGTGAACTATGGCTACACCTTC
NA	16	TRBV5-4	NA	TRBJ1-1	CASGAGGSVSNTEAFF	TGTGCCAGCGGAGCGGGGGGCTCGGTGTCGAACACTGAAGCTTTCTTT
TRBD1	15	TRBV27	NA	TRBJ1-2	CASSLGTGAGYGYTF	TGTGCCAGCAGTTTAGGGACAGGGGCAGGCTATGGCTACACCTTC
TRBD1	13	TRBV6-5	NA	TRBJ1-1	CASRRTGSGEAFF	TGTGCCAGCAGGAGGACAGGCAGTGGTGAAGCTTTCTTT
TRBD2	16	TRBV7-3	NA	TRBJ2-3	CASSSRAGGSTDTQYF	TGTGCCAGCAGCTCTCGGGCGGGAGGGAGCACAGATACGCAGTATTTT
NA	13	TRBV10-2	NA	TRBJ2-4	CASTYVAGDSQYF	TGCGCCAGCACCTACGTGGCTGGTGACAGTCAGTACTTC
NA	12	TRBV6-6	NA	TRBJ1-1	CASSSPNTEAFF	TGTGCCAGCAGTTCTCCGAACACTGAAGCTTTCTTT
NA	12	TRBV6-5	once	TRBJ2-3	CASSRPWQAQYF	TGTGCCAGCAGTCGACCTTGGCAGGCGCAGTATTTT
TRBD2	15	TRBV7-9	NA	TRBJ2-3	CASRPTSGGAAAQYF	TGTGCCAGCAGACCGACTAGCGGGGGGGCCGCTGCGCAGTATTTT
NA	10	TRBV27	once	TRBJ2-1	CASRSNEQFF	TGTGCCAGCAGGTCGAATGAGCAGTTCTTC
NA	13	TRBV5-1	once	TRBJ2-7	CASSLDNSYEQYF	TGCGCCAGCAGCTTGGACAACTCCTACGAGCAGTACTTC
TRBD1	16	TRBV7-9	NA	TRBJ2-1	CASSSPRDRGKNEQFF	TGTGCCAGCAGCTCCCCTAGGGACAGGGGGAAGAATGAGCAGTTCTTC
TRBD1	15	TRBV6-5	NA	TRBJ1-6	CASSPGQGSNSPLHF	TGTGCCAGCAGCCCAGGACAGGGCTCGAATTCACCCCTCCACTTT
NA	16	TRBV7-9	few	TRBJ1-4	CASSPSRGQGLEKLFF	TGTGCCAGCAGCCCGTCACGCGGGCAGGGGCTCGAAAAACTGTTTTTT
NA	15	TRBV7-6	NA	TRBJ2-7	CASSLPTGQRDEQYF	TGTGCCAGCAGCTTACCAACGGGACAGCGGGACGAGCAGTACTTC
NA	15	TRBV5-1	NA	TRBJ2-1	CASSLGGLSYNEQFF	TGCGCCAGCAGCTTGGGCGGTCTCTCCTACAATGAGCAGTTCTTC
NA	14	TRBV27	NA	TRBJ2-7	CASRGQTSSYEQYF	TGTGCCAGCAGAGGACAGACGAGCTCCTACGAGCAGTACTTC
TRBD1	14	TRBV10-2	NA	TRBJ1-2	CASKSTGGDYGYTF	TGCGCCAGCAAATCGACAGGGGGAGACTATGGCTACACCTTC
NA	15	TRBV6-1	NA	TRBJ2-5	CASSDQTPVVETQYF	TGTGCCAGCAGTGATCAGACTCCGGTAGTGGAGACCCAGTACTTC
NA	10	TRBV25-1	NA	TRBJ2-5	CASSGETQYF	TGTGCCAGCAGCGGGGAGACCCAGTACTTC
NA	13	TRBV18	NA	TRBJ2-1	CASSPQQQNEQFF	TGTGCCAGCTCACCACAACAGCAGAATGAGCAGTTCTTC
NA	16	TRBV5-1	NA	TRBJ1-1	CASSPLGRITNTEAFF	TGCGCCAGCAGCCCCCTGGGCAGGATCACGAACACTGAAGCTTTCTTT
TRBD2	16	TRBV5-1	NA	TRBJ2-1	CASSLAPVAGGVEQFF	TGCGCCAGCAGCTTGGCCCCCGTTGCGGGAGGGGTTGAGCAGTTCTTC
TRBD2	15	TRBV6-5	once	TRBJ2-7	CAIQSLTSGSNEQYF	TGTGCCATACAATCACTGACTAGCGGGAGCAACGAGCAGTACTTC
TRBD2	18	TRBV7-9	NA	TRBJ2-7	CSSSLGGTSGRGTYEQYF	TGTTCCAGCAGCTTAGGAGGGACTAGCGGGAGGGGGACCTACGAGCAGTACTTC
NA	14	TRBV6-1	NA	TRBJ2-3	CASSFSSVTDTQYF	TGTGCCAGCAGCTTCTCCTCAGTCACAGATACGCAGTATTTT
NA	13	TRBV30	NA	TRBJ1-5	CAWSEQGGQPQHF	TGTGCCTGGAGCGAGCAGGGTGGCCAGCCCCAGCATTTT
NA	11	TRBV29-1	few	TRBJ2-7	CSVELSYEQYF	TGCAGCGTTGAACTATCCTACGAGCAGTACTTC
TRBD2	17	TRBV5-1	NA	TRBJ2-4	CASGLGLAGTPANIQYF	TGCGCCAGCGGCCTGGGACTAGCGGGAACCCCGGCAAACATTCAGTACTTC
NA	16	TRBV6-9	few	TRBJ2-2	CASSYGLGRGTGELFF	TGTGCCAGCAGTTATGGTCTAGGCCGCGGAACCGGGGAGCTGTTTTTT
NA	13	TRBV7-7	NA	TRBJ1-3	CASSLDIGNTIYF	TGTGCTAGCAGCTTGGACATCGGAAACACCATATATTTT
NA	15	TRBV28	NA	TRBJ1-2	CASSYVEAGLYGYTF	TGTGCCAGCAGTTACGTCGAAGCGGGCCTCTATGGCTACACCTTC